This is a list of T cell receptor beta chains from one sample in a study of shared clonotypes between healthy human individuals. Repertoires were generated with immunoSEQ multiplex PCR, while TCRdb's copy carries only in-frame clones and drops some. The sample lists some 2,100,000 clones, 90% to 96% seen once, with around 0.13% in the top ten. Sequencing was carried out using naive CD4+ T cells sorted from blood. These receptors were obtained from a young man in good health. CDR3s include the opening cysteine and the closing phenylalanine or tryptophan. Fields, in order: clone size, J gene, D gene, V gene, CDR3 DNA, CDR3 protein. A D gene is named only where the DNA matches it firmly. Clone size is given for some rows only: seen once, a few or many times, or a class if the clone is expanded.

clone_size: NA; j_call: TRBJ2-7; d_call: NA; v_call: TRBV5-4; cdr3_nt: TGTGCCAGCAGCCGAGACTACTCCTACGAGCAGTACTTC; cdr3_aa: CASSRDYSYEQYF
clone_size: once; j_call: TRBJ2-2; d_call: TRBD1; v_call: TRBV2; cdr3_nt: TGTGCCAGCAGGGTCCGGGACAGTGACACCGGGGAGCTGTTTTTT; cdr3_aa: CASRVRDSDTGELFF
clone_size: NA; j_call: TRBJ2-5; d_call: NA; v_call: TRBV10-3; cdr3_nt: TGTGCCATCAGTGAGTCAGGACAGACCCAAGAGACCCAGTACTTC; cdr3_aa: CAISESGQTQETQYF
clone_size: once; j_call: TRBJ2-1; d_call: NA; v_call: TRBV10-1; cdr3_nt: TGCGCCAGCGCCCCAGAGGGACTTCCTGAGCAGTTCTTC; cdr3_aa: CASAPEGLPEQFF
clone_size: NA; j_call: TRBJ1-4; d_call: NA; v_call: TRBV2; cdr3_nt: TGTGCCAGCGCCCTGTTGTTTGAAAAACTGTTTTTT; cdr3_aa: CASALLFEKLFF
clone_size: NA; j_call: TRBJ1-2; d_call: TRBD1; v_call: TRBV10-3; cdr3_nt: TGTGCCATCAGTGACCCCCGCGGGACAGGGCCCGGCTACACCTTC; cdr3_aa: CAISDPRGTGPGYTF
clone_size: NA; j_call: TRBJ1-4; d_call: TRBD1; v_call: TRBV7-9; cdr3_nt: TGTGCCAGCACCTTGACAGGGAGTAATGAAAAACTGTTTTTT; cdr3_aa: CASTLTGSNEKLFF
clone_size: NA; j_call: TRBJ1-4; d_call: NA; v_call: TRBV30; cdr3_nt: TGTGCCTGCCACAATATGGCAGGGGTTAAGGAAAAACTGTTTTTT; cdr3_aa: CACHNMAGVKEKLFF
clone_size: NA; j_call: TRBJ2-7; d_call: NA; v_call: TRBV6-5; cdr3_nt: TGTGCCAGCAGTTACTCGACGGACTCAGATTACGAGCAGTACTTC; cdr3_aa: CASSYSTDSDYEQYF
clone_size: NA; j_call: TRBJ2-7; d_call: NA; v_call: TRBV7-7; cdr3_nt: TGTGCTAGCAGCTTTTTTCGGACTAAAGTAGACGAGCAGTACTTC; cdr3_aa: CASSFFRTKVDEQYF
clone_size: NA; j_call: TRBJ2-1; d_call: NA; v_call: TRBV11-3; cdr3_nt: TGTGCCAGCAGCTTAAGGGGGGGAAGCTCCTACAATGAGCAGTTCTTC; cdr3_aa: CASSLRGGSSYNEQFF
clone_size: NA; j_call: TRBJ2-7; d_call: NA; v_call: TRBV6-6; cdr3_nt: TGTGCCAGCAGTAGGGGGACCAAGACTAAAGGGGAGCAGTACTTC; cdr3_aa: CASSRGTKTKGEQYF
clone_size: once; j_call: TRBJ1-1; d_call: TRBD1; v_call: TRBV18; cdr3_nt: TGTGCCAGCTCAGCCACAGGGGGAACTGAAGCTTTCTTT; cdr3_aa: CASSATGGTEAFF
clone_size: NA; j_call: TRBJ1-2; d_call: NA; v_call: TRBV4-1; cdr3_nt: TGCGCCAGCAGCCGCGGAGAGGAGGGCGCGTATAAGTATGGCTACACCTTC; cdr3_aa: CASSRGEEGAYKYGYTF
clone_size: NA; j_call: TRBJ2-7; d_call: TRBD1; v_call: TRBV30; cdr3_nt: TGTGCCTGGAGGGACAGGGGATACGAGCAGTACTTC; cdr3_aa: CAWRDRGYEQYF
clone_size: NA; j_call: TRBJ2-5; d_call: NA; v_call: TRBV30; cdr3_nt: TGTGCCACCGACCATGGGCTTGAGACCCAGTACTTC; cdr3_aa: CATDHGLETQYF
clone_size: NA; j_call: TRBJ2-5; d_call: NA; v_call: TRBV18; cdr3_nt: TGTGCCAGCTCACCACCTAGCGGAGACCCAAAAGAGACCCAGTACTTC; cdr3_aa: CASSPPSGDPKETQYF
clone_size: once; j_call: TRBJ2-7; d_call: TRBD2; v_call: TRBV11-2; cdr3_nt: TGTGCCAGCAGCTTTTCTCTAGCGGGGCTTACTAATACCTACGAGCAGTACTTC; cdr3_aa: CASSFSLAGLTNTYEQYF
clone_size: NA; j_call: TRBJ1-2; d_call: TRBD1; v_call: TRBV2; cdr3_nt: TGTGCCAGCAGTGTGGAGGGACAGAGGAACTACACCTTC; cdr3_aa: CASSVEGQRNYTF
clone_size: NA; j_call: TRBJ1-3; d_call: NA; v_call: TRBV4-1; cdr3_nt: TGCGCCAGCAGCCTACAGGGTTCTGGAAACACCATATATTTT; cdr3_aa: CASSLQGSGNTIYF
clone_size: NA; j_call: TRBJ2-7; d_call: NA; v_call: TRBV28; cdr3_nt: TGTGCCAGCAGTTTAGAACAGACCGGTTACAAGCAGTACTTC; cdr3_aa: CASSLEQTGYKQYF
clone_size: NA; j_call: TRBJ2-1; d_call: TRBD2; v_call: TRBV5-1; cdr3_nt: TGCGCCAGCAGCTTGGGGACTAGCGGGAGAGTCGAGCAGTTCTTC; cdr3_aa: CASSLGTSGRVEQFF
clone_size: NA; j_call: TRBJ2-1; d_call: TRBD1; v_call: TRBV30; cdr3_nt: TGTGCCTGTAAGGAAGGGACAGAACCTAATGAGCAGTTCTTC; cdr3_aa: CACKEGTEPNEQFF